This T cell receptor beta chain derives from a study of CXCR3-negative and CXCR3-positive naive CD8 T cells. Study findings and constraints: CXCR3-expressing naive cells carried TRB CDR3s more hydrophobic than those of CXCR3-negative naive cells. Whereas both naive subsets had comparably high diversity, memory CD8+ cells had much lower diversity. Whereas memory cells differed, naive CXCR3-negative and CXCR3-positive cells shared similar TRBV-TRBJ usage.

5' RACE that incorporated UMI labels was used to prepare the TRB cDNA libraries. Reanalyzing the 5' RACE reads, TCRdb keeps one entry per CDR3 protein, without DNA. Here the sample table reports 150,000 to 180,000 distinct CDR3 sequences. The CDR3 loop spans 14 amino acids. The germline V gene encodes CDR1 KGHSH and CDR2 LQKENI. CD45RO-CCR7+CD27+CD95- marked naive CD8+ T cells. A remark on this clonotype: The antigen remains undetermined.

This chain joins TRBV18 and TRBJ1-2. The TCR was taken from a human donor in good health. Some clones in this sample may be carry-over from other donors' samples. Sequenced: naive CXCR3+ CD8+ T cells from blood. This sample's subset: CD45RO-CCR7+CD27+CD95- naive CD8+ T cells expressing CXCR3 (TNR3+). The CDR3: CASSPPEGNYGYTF.